The following is a TCR beta chain sequence with its context. Antigen: not known. This sample was included in a study of OX40 agonist ivuxolimab in advanced cancers. Study-level background: The patients received agonistic anti-OX40 (CD134) antibody ivuxolimab.

Sampling of blood occurred at baseline, cycle 4 day 1, and cycle 7 day 1. Notes on the study in general: Partial responders treated at 0.1-3.0 mg/kg exhibited clonal expansion among the lowest measured. Blood T cells, both CD4+ and CD8+, expanded clonally by week 6 at 0.1 to 3.0 mg/kg.

Sequenced by immunoSEQ multiplex PCR; TCRdb stores in-frame clones only, minus some. The sample has tens of thousands of clones, around 84% seen once. This sequence originates from an adult with an advanced solid tumor such as melanoma, head and neck, liver or kidney cancer. This specimen consisted of CD4+ or CD8+ T cells sorted from blood, obtained in a trial of the OX40 agonist ivuxolimab.

The CDR3 reads CASSSAGTSGSPVYNEQFF. Here the CDR3 DNA reads TGTGCCAGCAGCTCGGCCGGGACTAGCGGGTCTCCTGTCTACAATGAGCAGTTCTTC. J is TRBJ2-1 and V is TRBV5-8; 12 bases are shared with TRBD2. This CDR3 has 19 amino acids. Germline trimming cut 3 bases from V and 3 bases from J; bases unmatched to any gene: 13. CDR1 and CDR2 (germline): SGHTS, YDEGEE.